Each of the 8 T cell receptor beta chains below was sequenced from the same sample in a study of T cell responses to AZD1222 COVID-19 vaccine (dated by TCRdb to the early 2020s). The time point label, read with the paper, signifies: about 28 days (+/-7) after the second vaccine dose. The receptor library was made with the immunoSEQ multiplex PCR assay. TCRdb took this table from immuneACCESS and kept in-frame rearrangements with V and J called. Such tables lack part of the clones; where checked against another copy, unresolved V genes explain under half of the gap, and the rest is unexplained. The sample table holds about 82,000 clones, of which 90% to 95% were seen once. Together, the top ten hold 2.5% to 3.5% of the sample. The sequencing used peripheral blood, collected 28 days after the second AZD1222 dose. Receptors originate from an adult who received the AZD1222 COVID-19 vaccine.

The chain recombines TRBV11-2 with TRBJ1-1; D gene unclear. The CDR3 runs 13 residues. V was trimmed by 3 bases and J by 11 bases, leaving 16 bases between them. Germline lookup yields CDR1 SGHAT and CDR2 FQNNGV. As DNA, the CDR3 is TGTGCCAGCAGCTTTAGTGCTAGAGGGAAGGCTTTCTTT. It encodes CASSFSARGKAFF.

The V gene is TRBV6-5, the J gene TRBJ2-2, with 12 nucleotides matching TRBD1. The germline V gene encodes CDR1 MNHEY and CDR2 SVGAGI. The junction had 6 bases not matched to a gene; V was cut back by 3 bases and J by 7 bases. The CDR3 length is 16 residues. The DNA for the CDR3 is TGTGCCAGCAGTTATCTGGGACAGGGGGCGGTCGGGGAGCTGTTTTTT. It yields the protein CASSYLGQGAVGELFF.

In DNA, the CDR3 is TGTGCCACCAGCTCGGGACAGAGGCTCGGGGAGCTGTTTTTT. It codes for CATSSGQRLGELFF. The chain uses TRBV15 and TRBJ2-2; 7 positions agree with TRBD1. CDR1 and CDR2 (germline): LNHNV, YYDKDF (reference sequence). The CDR3 is made up of 14 amino acids. V lost 5 bases to trimming and J lost 7 bases; unmatched junction nucleotides: 7. Using reference TRBV15 and TRBJ2-2 for the parts outside the CDR3, the full variable domain is DAMVIQNPRYQVTQFGKPVTLSCSQTLNHNVMYWYQQKSSQAPKLLFHYYDKDFNNEADTPDNFQSRRPNTSFCFLDIRSPGLGDTAMYLCATSSGQRLGELFFGEGSRLTVL.

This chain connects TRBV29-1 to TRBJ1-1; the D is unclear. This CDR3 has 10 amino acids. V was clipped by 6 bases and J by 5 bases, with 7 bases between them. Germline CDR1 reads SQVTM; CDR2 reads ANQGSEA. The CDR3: CSVGDTEAFF. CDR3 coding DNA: TGCAGCGTGGGAGATACTGAAGCTTTCTTT.

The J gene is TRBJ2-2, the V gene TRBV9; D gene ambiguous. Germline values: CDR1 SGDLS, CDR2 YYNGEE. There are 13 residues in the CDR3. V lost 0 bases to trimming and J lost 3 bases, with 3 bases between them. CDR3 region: CASSVVYTGELFF. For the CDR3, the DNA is TGTGCCAGCAGCGTAGTTTACACCGGGGAGCTGTTTTTT.

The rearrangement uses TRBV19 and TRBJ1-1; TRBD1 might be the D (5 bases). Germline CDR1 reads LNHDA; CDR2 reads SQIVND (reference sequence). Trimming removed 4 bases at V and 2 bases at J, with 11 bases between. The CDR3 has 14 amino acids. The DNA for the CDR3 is TGTGCCAGTAGTACCGGACACCTTAACACTGAAGCTTTCTTT. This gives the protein CASSTGHLNTEAFF.

The CDR3 nucleotides are TGTGCCTGGAGTGTGGGACAGGGGGCTTATTATGGCTACACCTTC. It specifies CAWSVGQGAYYGYTF. V is TRBV30 and J is TRBJ1-2; the match to TRBD1 covers 12 bases. Losses at the gene ends were 0 bases for V and 5 bases for J; bases not matched to a gene: 4. The germline gives CDR1 GTSNPN, CDR2 SVGIG (reference sequence). The length of the CDR3 is 15 residues. The variable domain in full, completed from reference TRBV30 and TRBJ1-2, reads SQTIHQWPATLVQPVGSPLSLECTVEGTSNPNLYWYRQAAGRGLQLLFYSVGIGQISSEVPQNLSASRPQDRQFILSSKKLLLSDSGFYLCAWSVGQGAYYGYTFGSGTRLTVV.

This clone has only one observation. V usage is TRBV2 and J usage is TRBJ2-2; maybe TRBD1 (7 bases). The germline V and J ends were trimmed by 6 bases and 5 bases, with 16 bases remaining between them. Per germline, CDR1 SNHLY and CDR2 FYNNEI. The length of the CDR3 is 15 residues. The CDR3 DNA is TGTGCCAGCAGGGGGACTCAGGGGGTAACCGGGGAGCTGTTTTTT. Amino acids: CASRGTQGVTGELFF.